One sample yielded the 20 T cell receptor beta chains listed below, sequenced in a study of cytomegalovirus exposure and HLA in healthy donors. PCR involved 60 Vbeta and 13 Jbeta primers. Method: immunoSEQ multiplex PCR; TCRdb's copy keeps in-frame clones and lacks some. Of 150,000 or so clones in the sample, about 77% are singletons; the top ten hold 9.5% to 10%. Sequenced sample: PBMCs. These receptors were collected from a man between 18 and 35 years old in good health and CMV-seropositive.

The chain has TRBV4-1 and TRBJ2-5; 9 bases align to TRBD1. J gave up 2 bases and V 3 bases, and 4 bases lay outside the gene matches. This CDR3 spans 15 amino acids. Germline-derived CDR1 and CDR2 are MGHRA and YSYEKL. DNA for the CDR3: TGCGCCAGCAGCCAGGGACAGGGTGCGCAAGAGACCCAGTACTTC. As protein: CASSQGQGAQETQYF.

This chain joins TRBV19 and TRBJ1-5; 10 positions agree with TRBD1. This CDR3 spans 17 amino acids. V lost 3 bases to trimming and J lost 5 bases; unmatched junction nucleotides: 10. The germline CDR1 and CDR2 sequences are LNHDA and SQIVND (reference sequence). In DNA form, the CDR3 reads TGTGCCAGTAGTATTCCCCTAAGGGACAGGGGTTATCAGCCCCAGCATTTT. As protein: CASSIPLRDRGYQPQHF.

V is TRBV29-1 and J is TRBJ2-1; D gene unclear. V was shortened by 3 bases and J by 7 bases, with 10 bases between the two germline ends. The CDR3 covers 12 residues. In germline, CDR1 is SQVTM, CDR2 ANQGSEA. This CDR3 reads CSVEATGNEQFF. The CDR3 DNA reads as TGCAGCGTTGAGGCCACCGGGAATGAGCAGTTCTTC.

The genes are TRBV19 and TRBJ1-2; D is unclear. The CDR3 runs 14 residues. The V gene's germline CDR1 is LNHDA and CDR2 SQIVND (reference sequence). Trimming removed 8 bases at V and 3 bases at J, with 16 bases between. Here the CDR3 reads CASAREGFDYGYTF. The CDR3 nucleotides read TGTGCCAGTGCGAGGGAGGGCTTCGACTATGGCTACACCTTC.

This sequence joins TRBV7-3 and TRBJ2-1; tentatively, D is TRBD2 (7 bases). The CDR3 covers 17 residues. Trimming shortened V by 5 bases and J by 4 bases, and 21 bases separated the two germline ends. From germline, CDR1 is SGHTA and CDR2 FQGTGA. The CDR3, as DNA: TGTGCCAGCAGCCCCGGACTAGTGGGGGGGCCTTACAATGAGCAGTTCTTC. This translates into CASSPGLVGGPYNEQFF.

V and J are TRBV4-1 and TRBJ2-1, with 8 bases fitting TRBD2. Germline values: CDR1 MGHRA, CDR2 YSYEKL. Unmatched junction bases numbered 12, after V lost 3 bases and J lost 8 bases. The CDR3 totals 16 residues. This chain's CDR3 is CASSQRGLVSRDEQFF. The CDR3 DNA is TGCGCCAGCAGCCAGCGGGGACTAGTCTCGAGGGATGAGCAGTTCTTC.

This clone was counted a few times. The chain recombines TRBV10-3 with TRBJ1-4; 9 nucleotides align to TRBD1. The CDR3 covers 15 residues. Germline-derived CDR1 and CDR2 are ENHRY and SYGVKD. V shed 5 bases and J 8 bases; nucleotides not matched to a gene: 9. The CDR3 protein is CAISISGQGQEKLFF. CDR3 nucleotide sequence: TGTGCCATCAGTATTTCGGGACAGGGCCAAGAAAAACTGTTTTTT.

This clone was seen more than once but under ten times. The rearrangement uses TRBV11-2 and TRBJ1-3; 8 bases are shared with TRBD1. J was trimmed by 4 bases and V by 2 bases; bases with no gene match: 7. From germline, CDR1 is SGHAT and CDR2 FQNNGV. The CDR3 contains 16 residues. CDR3: CASSLPDRARGNTIYF. In DNA form, the CDR3 reads TGTGCCAGCAGCTTACCGGACAGGGCGAGAGGAAACACCATATATTTT.

The chain combines TRBV18 with TRBJ2-1, with TRBD1 matching over 10 bases. The germline V gene has CDR1 KGHSH and CDR2 LQKENI. This CDR3 comprises 16 residues. V shed 6 bases and J 14 bases; nucleotides not matched to a gene: 19. This CDR3 reads CASSNIGTGARNKEFF. DNA of the CDR3: TGTGCCAGCTCGAATATCGGGACAGGGGCAAGGAACAAAGAGTTCTTC.

The chain employs TRBV20-1 and TRBJ2-5; no clear D gene. The CDR3 is 10 residues long. Trimming stripped 6 bases from V and 3 bases from J, with 5 bases between. The germline CDR1 and CDR2 sequences are DFQATT and SNEGSKA (reference sequence). CDR3 DNA: TGCAGTGCCCTAAAAGAGACCCAGTACTTC. Translation: CSALKETQYF.

The chain recombines TRBV5-1 with TRBJ2-1; 8 bases are shared with TRBD2. The CDR3 is 13 residues long. Trimming at V came to 6 bases and at J to 8 bases, leaving 7 bases not matched to a gene. CDR1 and CDR2 (germline): SGHRS, YFSETQ. Here the CDR3 DNA reads TGCGCCAGCAAGGGGACTAGTGTGGATGAGCAGTTCTTC. Its translation is CASKGTSVDEQFF. The whole variable domain, filled in from reference TRBV5-1 and TRBJ2-1, reads KAGVTQTPRYLIKTRGQQVTLSCSPISGHRSVSWYQQTPGQGLQFLFEYFSETQRNKGNFPGRFSGRQFSNSRSEMNVSTLELGDSALYLCASKGTSVDEQFFGPGTRLTVL.

In its sample, this clone was seen once. The genes are TRBV7-2 and TRBJ2-4, with D perhaps TRBD1 (5 bases). This CDR3 has 12 amino acids. V dropped 3 bases and J dropped 11 bases, with 11 bases sitting between them. Per germline, CDR1 SGHTA and CDR2 FQGNSA. The CDR3 DNA sequence: TGTGCCAGCAGCTTGCAAGGGGATCTTCAGTACTTC. Its protein is CASSLQGDLQYF.

The chain carries TRBV7-8 and TRBJ2-2, with 9 bases lining up with TRBD1. CDR1 is SGHVS and CDR2 is FQNEAQ in the germline V gene. The CDR3 length is 15 residues. V was pared by 4 bases and J by 6 bases, with 6 bases of the junction left unmatched. This CDR3 is CASSSGTGSSGELFF. DNA for the CDR3: TGTGCCAGCAGCTCCGGGACAGGGAGTTCCGGGGAGCTGTTTTTT.

The DNA of the CDR3 is TGTGCCAGCAGCTTAGACAGCACCCATCAGCCCCAGCATTTT. Protein product: CASSLDSTHQPQHF. V is TRBV7-9 and J is TRBJ1-5, with D unresolved. Trimming removed 1 base from V and 5 bases from J, with 9 bases in between. The CDR3 spans 14 residues. The germline V gene encodes CDR1 SEHNR and CDR2 FQNEAQ (reference sequence).

As regards this clone: A read error may produce the germline difference seen at one junction end. J is TRBJ2-1 and V is TRBV6-5, with 12 bases lining up with TRBD1. Germline CDR1 is MNHEY and CDR2 is SVGAGI. The CDR3 covers 15 residues. CDR3 sequence: CASSSPGQGANSSLF. In nucleotides, the CDR3 is TGTGCCAGCTCCTCCCCGGGACAGGGGGCGAATTCGTCCCTCTTC.

This rearrangement joins TRBV4-1 to TRBJ2-7, with D unclear. The CDR3 runs 17 residues. The V end was cut by 2 bases, the J end by 0 bases, with 17 bases between. Germline V gene sequence: CDR1 MGHRA, CDR2 YSYEKL. CDR3 DNA: TGCGCCAGCAGCCAAATGACAAATACTCGTAGCTCCTACGAGCAGTACTTC. Encoded protein: CASSQMTNTRSSYEQYF.

This clone was found a few times. This sequence joins TRBV2 and TRBJ2-5, with 10 nucleotides matching TRBD1. The CDR3 is 15 amino acids. Trimming cost V 1 base and J 4 bases; bases outside gene matches: 3. Germline CDR1 reads SNHLY; CDR2 reads FYNNEI. This chain's CDR3 is CASSEGRDRGETQYF. The DNA of the CDR3 is TGTGCCAGCAGTGAAGGCCGGGACAGGGGAGAGACCCAGTACTTC.

This rearrangement joins TRBV10-3 to TRBJ2-1, with TRBD1 identical over 7 bases. From germline, CDR1 is ENHRY and CDR2 SYGVKD. The junction had 8 bases not matched to a gene; V was cut back by 0 bases and J by 9 bases. There are 15 residues in the CDR3. DNA of the CDR3: TGTGCCATCAGTGAGTCGAGACAGGGTAGGTCTGAGCAGTTCTTC. It codes for CAISESRQGRSEQFF.

Here the CDR3 DNA reads TGTGCCAGCAGGTCCTACAGGGGGCTTGCCGGGGAGCTGTTTTTT. It specifies CASRSYRGLAGELFF. V and J are TRBV11-2 and TRBJ2-2; 9 bases are shared with TRBD1. The germline V gene has CDR1 SGHAT and CDR2 FQNNGV. After removal of 6 bases from V and 6 bases from J, the junction contained 8 bases not matched to a gene. This CDR3 contains 15 residues.

V usage is TRBV9 and J usage is TRBJ1-4; D is perhaps TRBD1 (6 bases). V lost 2 bases to trimming and J lost 3 bases, with 11 bases between them. CDR1 is SGDLS and CDR2 is YYNGEE in the germline V gene. The CDR3 covers 15 residues. The CDR3 sequence: CASSVSGGANEKLFF. The CDR3 DNA is TGTGCCAGCAGCGTGAGCGGGGGCGCTAATGAAAAACTGTTTTTT. Together with reference TRBV9 and TRBJ1-4, the CDR3 gives the full variable domain: DSGVTQTPKHLITATGQRVTLRCSPRSGDLSVYWYQQSLDQGLQFLIQYYNGEERAKGNILERFSAQQFPDLHSELNLSSLELGDSALYFCASSVSGGANEKLFFGSGTQLSVL.